A selection of T cell receptor beta chains follows, all from one sample in a study of T cells in Graves' hyperthyroidism and ophthalmopathy. TCRdb used MiXCR to reprocess the multiplex PCR reads, holding one entry per CDR3 protein. The sample gives hundreds of thousands of distinct CDR3 sequences, 14% of which show up once; over 11% is in the top ten. Sequencing used blood. The origin of the receptors is a woman in her forties with Graves' hyperthyroidism. CDR3s include the opening cysteine and the closing phenylalanine or tryptophan. A D gene is named only where the DNA matches it firmly. Clone size is stated in some rows and not others, as once, few, many or a class when expanded.

clone_size,v_call,j_call,d_call,cdr3_nt,cdr3_aa
many,TRBV7-3,TRBJ2-1,NA,TGTGCCAGCAGCTTAAATCCAGGGGAGATCTCCAATGAGCAGTTCTTC,CASSLNPGEISNEQFF
many,TRBV12-3/TRBV12-4,TRBJ2-1,TRBD2,TGTGCCAGCAGCAGAGGACTAGCGGACAATGAGCAGTTCTTC,CASSRGLADNEQFF
many,TRBV3-1,TRBJ1-5,TRBD1,TGTGCCAGCAGCCATACAGGGGGCCATCAGCCCCAGCATTTT,CASSHTGGHQPQHF
NA,TRBV27,TRBJ2-5,NA,TGTGCCAGCAGTTTATCGCGACTCATGTACCAAGAGACCCAGTACTTC,CASSLSRLMYQETQYF
many,TRBV7-2,TRBJ2-1,TRBD2,TGTGCCAGCAGCTTTCCAGCGGGAGGGATAGAGCAGTTCTTC,CASSFPAGGIEQFF
NA,TRBV29-1,TRBJ2-3,NA,TGCAGCGTTGAAGATGGTATGGCAAATACGCAGTATTTT,CSVEDGMANTQYF
NA,TRBV13,TRBJ2-2,NA,TGTGCCAGCAGCTTAGGGGCCGGCACCGGGGAGCTGTTTTTT,CASSLGAGTGELFF
NA,TRBV9,TRBJ2-3,TRBD2,TGTGCCAGCAGCGAGACTAGCGGGAGGATGGATACGCAGTATTTT,CASSETSGRMDTQYF
many,TRBV12-3/TRBV12-4,TRBJ2-1,TRBD2,TGTGCCAGCAGGGCTAGCGGGAGTAGGCAGTTCTTC,CASRASGSRQFF
many,TRBV28,TRBJ2-1,NA,TGTGCCAGCAGTACCCTGGGGGCCTACAATGAGCAGTTCTTC,CASSTLGAYNEQFF
NA,TRBV6-2/TRBV6-3,TRBJ2-7,TRBD2,TGTGCCAGCAGTTACTCGAAGTTAACTAGCGGGGGCTACGAGCAGTACTTC,CASSYSKLTSGGYEQYF
few,TRBV4-2,TRBJ1-1,NA,TGTGCCAGCAGCTACCTCATGAAAACTATGAACACTGAAGCTTTCTTT,CASSYLMKTMNTEAFF
few,TRBV14,TRBJ2-1,NA,TGTGCCAGCAGCCTTCGGACGGTACAGTTCTTC,CASSLRTVQFF
few,TRBV19,TRBJ1-1,TRBD1,TGTGCCAGTAGTATAGGAGGGGGCCGGACTGAAGCTTTCTTT,CASSIGGGRTEAFF
NA,TRBV13,TRBJ2-3,NA,TGTGCCAGCAGCATCGAAGCTTCCCCTACGCAGTATTTT,CASSIEASPTQYF
many,TRBV6-1,TRBJ1-1,NA,TGTGCCAGCAGACCCCGACCCAGACCGGGAGCTTTCTTT,CASRPRPRPGAFF
many,TRBV3-1,TRBJ2-1,NA,TGTGCCAGCAGTCCCTCAAGCGTCGAGCAGTTCTTC,CASSPSSVEQFF
NA,TRBV19,TRBJ2-1,TRBD1,TGTGCCAGTAGCCGCGGGACAGGGAACAATGAGCAGTTCTTC,CASSRGTGNNEQFF
few,TRBV28,TRBJ1-3,TRBD1,TGTGCCAGCAGTTTTCAGGGGGCGAGAAACACCATATATTTT,CASSFQGARNTIYF
many,TRBV11-2,TRBJ2-3,NA,TGTGCCAGCAGCTTAGAGCCAGGCACAGATACGCAGTATTTT,CASSLEPGTDTQYF
many,TRBV7-2,TRBJ2-3,TRBD2,TGTGCCAGCAGTGAGCTAGCGGCGACAAGAGATACGCAGTATTTT,CASSELAATRDTQYF
many,TRBV12-3/TRBV12-4,TRBJ1-2,NA,TGTGCCAGCAGGAGAAATGGGGTGGTAGGCTACACCTTC,CASRRNGVVGYTF
NA,TRBV2,TRBJ1-4,TRBD1,TGTGCCAGCAGGGCACCAGGGGGCGGCAGTGAAAAACTGTTTTTT,CASRAPGGGSEKLFF
many,TRBV20-1,TRBJ2-2,NA,TGCAGTGCTAGAGATTTTAAGGACAGCCGAAGCGGGGAGCTGTTTTTT,CSARDFKDSRSGELFF
many,TRBV10-3,TRBJ2-7,TRBD1,TGTGCCACCATAACGGGACAGGGCGCCTACGAGCAGTACTTC,CATITGQGAYEQYF
NA,TRBV2,TRBJ1-6,NA,TGTGCCAGCAGTTGGGGGGAAGGTAATTCACCCCTCCACTTT,CASSWGEGNSPLHF
few,TRBV28,TRBJ1-2,TRBD1,TGTGCCAGCACCCTGTCAGGGGGCAACTATGGCTACACCTTC,CASTLSGGNYGYTF
many,TRBV29-1,TRBJ2-7,NA,TGCAGCGTGAGGTACATGGGCGAGCAGTACTTC,CSVRYMGEQYF
many,TRBV27,TRBJ1-5,NA,TGTGCCAGCAGTTTGACAGGAGACAGCAATCAGCCCCAGCATTTT,CASSLTGDSNQPQHF
few,TRBV6-1,TRBJ2-4,NA,TGTGCCAGCAGTCGCGGGGACTCCCGCCTAGAAAACATTCAGTACTTC,CASSRGDSRLENIQYF
few,TRBV9,TRBJ1-1,TRBD1,TGTGCCAGCAGCGGACCGGACAGGGGGATCACTGAAGCTTTCTTT,CASSGPDRGITEAFF
NA,TRBV6-2/TRBV6-3,TRBJ1-3,NA,TGTGCCGGTAGGCCATCATCTGGAAACACCATATATTTT,CAGRPSSGNTIYF
many,TRBV7-9,TRBJ2-3,NA,TGTGCCAGCAGCTTATTCGGGAACACAGATACGCAGTATTTT,CASSLFGNTDTQYF
NA,TRBV9,TRBJ2-1,TRBD2,TGTGCCAGCAGCGTAGAGGCTAGCGGGCGCTACAATGAGCAGTTCTTC,CASSVEASGRYNEQFF
few,TRBV19,TRBJ2-2,NA,TGTGCCAGCTCGTTACTCCGCGGGCGTCACACCGGGGAGCTGTTTTTT,CASSLLRGRHTGELFF